This passage covers 21 T cell receptor beta chains from one sample sequenced in a study of T cells in Graves' hyperthyroidism and ophthalmopathy (dated by TCRdb to about 2019). Libraries were prepared through multiplex PCR. The sequencing machine was an Illumina HiSeq 2000. The TCR beta CDR3 regions were amplified from the RNA transcripts. For the first round of RT-PCR on the TCR CDR3, the HTBI primer set was used together with the Qiagen OneStep RT-PCR kit. TCRdb trimmed the raw reads at Q25, called clones with MiXCR and kept productive beta chains. Rows with a matching CDR3 protein are joined into one entry that keeps the most common DNA and genes. In this sample the table shows about 840,000 distinct CDR3 sequences, roughly 40% of which occur a single time. The ten top clones hold over 8% of the sample. Sequenced: blood. The receptor set was obtained from a man aged 18 to 29 with Graves' hyperthyroidism.

This clonotype has a handful of counts. The rearrangement joins TRBV7-7 to TRBJ2-2, with a tentative D call TRBD1 (5 bases). Germline CDR1 is SSHAT and CDR2 is FNYEAQ (reference sequence). Trimming stripped 6 bases from V and 6 bases from J, with 11 bases between. The CDR3 is 13 amino acids. Here the CDR3 DNA reads TGTGCCAGCAGTTACTCAGGGCCCGGGGAGCTGTTTTTT. This sequence encodes CASSYSGPGELFF.

The genes are TRBV19 and TRBJ2-5; TRBD2 agrees at 8 bases. CDR1 and CDR2 from the germline V gene are LNHDA and SQIVND (reference sequence). Trimming cost V 1 base and J 3 bases; bases outside gene matches: 4. The CDR3 loop spans 15 amino acids. The CDR3 nucleotides read TGTGCCAGTAGTATAGGGGGGACTAGAGAAGAGACCCAGTACTTC. It is translated as CASSIGGTREETQYF.

This clonotype was seen a few times. The chain combines TRBV19 with TRBJ1-2; no clear D gene. The V end lost 8 bases, the J end lost 4 bases, and 14 bases lay between the germline ends. The CDR3 runs to 13 residues. CDR1 is LNHDA, CDR2 SQIVND, per germline (reference sequence). The CDR3 is CASRGYFIYGYTF. The CDR3 bases are TGTGCCAGTCGCGGGTACTTTATCTATGGCTACACCTTC.

The chain employs TRBV29-1 and TRBJ2-3; D may be TRBD1 or TRBD2 (5 bases each). Germline V gene sequence: CDR1 SQVTM, CDR2 ANQGSEA. V lost 5 bases and J 0 bases, leaving 15 bases between the germline ends. This CDR3 is 15 amino acids long. The CDR3 coding sequence is TGCAGCGTTACGGGGCTGACAACTAGCACAGATACGCAGTATTTT. Translation: CSVTGLTTSTDTQYF.

This clonotype was recorded a few times. The rearrangement uses TRBV20-1 and TRBJ2-7; 9 bases line up with TRBD1. The germline V gene encodes CDR1 DFQATT and CDR2 SNEGSKA (reference sequence). There are 15 residues in the CDR3. V shed 5 bases and J 1 base; nucleotides not matched to a gene: 9. This chain's CDR3 is CSAVTGTGTSYEQYF. The CDR3 DNA reads as TGCAGTGCTGTTACCGGGACAGGGACTTCCTACGAGCAGTACTTC.

This clonotype has a handful of counts. J is TRBJ2-5 and V is TRBV2; 11 bases map to TRBD2. Germline CDR1 and CDR2: SNHLY and FYNNEI. V was clipped by 5 bases and J by 4 bases; unmatched bases: 12. This CDR3 is built from 17 residues. This CDR3 reads CASSRFPLAGGGETQYF. CDR3 nucleotide sequence: TGTGCCAGCAGTCGCTTTCCTCTAGCGGGAGGAGGAGAGACCCAGTACTTC.

The CDR3 loop is CSARARQTRYGYTF. The CDR3 coding sequence is TGCAGTGCTAGAGCCAGACAGACCCGCTATGGCTACACCTTC. The chain couples TRBV20-1 to TRBJ1-2, with D perhaps matching TRBD1 (5 bases). Trimming removed 1 base at V and 4 bases at J, with 13 bases between. The CDR3 runs to 14 residues. CDR1 and CDR2 from the germline V gene are DFQATT and SNEGSKA (reference sequence).

The V call is TRBV7-8, the J call TRBJ2-7, with TRBD2 identical over 7 bases. With V trimmed by 4 bases and J by 3 bases, 18 bases remained unmatched. The germline V gene has CDR1 SGHVS and CDR2 FQNEAQ. CDR3 length equals 18 residues. CDR3 coding DNA: TGTGCCAGCAGCTCCCCGCCTTGGGGCGGGCGGGAGTTCTACGAGCAGTACTTC. This sequence encodes CASSSPPWGGREFYEQYF.

The chain couples TRBV2 to TRBJ1-4; 8 nucleotides match TRBD1. Looked up from germline, CDR1 is SNHLY and CDR2 is FYNNEI. This CDR3 spans 16 amino acids. Unmatched junction bases numbered 9, after V lost 1 base and J lost 8 bases. CDR3 nucleotides: TGTGCCAGCAGTGAAGGTCTGGGACAGGAAAAGGAAAAACTGTTTTTT. It translates to CASSEGLGQEKEKLFF. Full variable domain (rest looked up from reference TRBV2 and TRBJ1-4): EPEVTQTPSHQVTQMGQEVILRCVPISNHLYFYWYRQILGQKVEFLVSFYNNEISEKSEIFDDQFSVERPDGSNFTLKIRSTKLEDSAMYFCASSEGLGQEKEKLFFGSGTQLSVL.

V and J are TRBV3-1 and TRBJ1-1, with a weak D call TRBD1 (6 bases). Germline values: CDR1 LGHDT, CDR2 YNNKEL (reference sequence). The CDR3 totals 14 residues. With 1 base removed from V and 8 bases from J, the gap between germline ends came to 14 bases. CDR3 coding DNA: TGTGCCAGCAGCCAAGCGGGCAGGGGTTCGGAAGCTTTCTTT. This gives the protein CASSQAGRGSEAFF. Complete variable domain (other parts from reference TRBV3-1 and TRBJ1-1): DTAVSQTPKYLVTQMGNDKSIKCEQNLGHDTMYWYKQDSKKFLKIMFSYNNKELIINETVPNRFSPKSPDKAHLNLHINSLELGDSAVYFCASSQAGRGSEAFFGQGTRLTVV.

This clonotype was seen a handful of times. An end of the junction does not agree with germline; a read error may underlie this. This rearrangement joins TRBV10-3 to TRBJ2-7; D might be TRBD2 (6 bases). This CDR3 has 14 residues. CDR1 and CDR2 from the germline V gene are ENHRY and SYGVKD. The CDR3 region is CASSGPLGGYEQYF. CDR3 DNA sequence: TGTGCCAGCAGTGGCCCATTGGGGGGCTACGAGCAGTACTTC.

The V call is TRBV29-1, the J call TRBJ2-5, with 7 bases lining up with TRBD1. Germline V gene lookup returns CDR1 SQVTM and CDR2 ANQGSEA. After removal of 4 bases from V and 10 bases from J, the junction contained 6 bases not matched to a gene. The CDR3 length is 11 residues. The CDR3 here is CSVGAQGVQYF. In DNA form, the CDR3 reads TGCAGCGTTGGGGCCCAGGGGGTCCAGTACTTC.

This clonotype has ten or more counts. CDR3: CASRAVDPGANVLTF. In nucleotides, the CDR3 is TGTGCCAGCAGGGCTGTAGACCCTGGGGCCAACGTCCTGACTTTC. The V call is TRBV2, the J call TRBJ2-6; D remains unclear. This CDR3 spans 15 amino acids. Germline values: CDR1 SNHLY, CDR2 FYNNEI. V lost 6 bases to trimming and J lost 2 bases, with 11 bases between them.

Regarding this clonotype: This may be a read error, as it is one base from a much larger clone. The gene calls are TRBV12-3 or TRBV12-4 and TRBJ1-6, with 8 nucleotides matching TRBD1. The CDR3 is 13 residues long. The CDR3 DNA is TGTGTCAGCAGGACAGGGTTGAATTCACCCCTCCACTTT. It codes for CVSRTGLNSPLHF.

The V gene is TRBV5-1, the J gene TRBJ2-5, with TRBD1 identical over 9 bases. V was pared by 2 bases and J by 4 bases, with 3 bases of the junction left unmatched. CDR1 SGHRS and CDR2 YFSETQ come from the germline V gene. This CDR3 contains 14 residues. CDR3 nucleotide sequence: TGCGCCAGCAGCTTTCCGGGACAGGGAGAGACCCAGTACTTC. Amino acids: CASSFPGQGETQYF. The variable domain in full, with the rest retrieved from reference TRBV5-1 and TRBJ2-5, is KAGVTQTPRYLIKTRGQQVTLSCSPISGHRSVSWYQQTPGQGLQFLFEYFSETQRNKGNFPGRFSGRQFSNSRSEMNVSTLELGDSALYLCASSFPGQGETQYFGPGTRLLVL.

A few counts support this clonotype. This chain joins TRBV4-1 and TRBJ2-7; 7 nucleotides align to TRBD1. V gave up 3 bases and J gave up 7 bases; unmatched junction bases: 9. CDR1 and CDR2 from the germline V gene are MGHRA and YSYEKL. This CDR3 contains 14 residues. CDR3 bases: TGCGCCAGCAGCCAGGACAGGCTGAATGGGGAGCAGTACTTC. Translating gives CASSQDRLNGEQYF.

This clonotype was seen repeatedly, ten times or more. This sequence joins TRBV15 and TRBJ2-5; TRBD1 agrees at 7 bases. V lost 0 bases to trimming and J lost 4 bases; unmatched junction nucleotides: 17. Germline V gene data show CDR1 as LNHNV and CDR2 as YYDKDF (reference sequence). The length of the CDR3 is 19 residues. The CDR3 loop is CATSRDRTGQDESSETQYF. CDR3 sequence (DNA): TGTGCCACCAGCAGAGATCGGACAGGTCAGGATGAGTCCTCAGAGACCCAGTACTTC.

This clonotype was seen many times. The rearrangement uses TRBV29-1 and TRBJ2-5; D gene uncertain. Trimming took off 4 bases at V and 1 base at J, with 7 bases between the two ends. The CDR3 contains 12 residues. CDR1 is SQVTM, CDR2 ANQGSEA, per germline. The DNA of the CDR3 is TGCAGCGTTGGATACCTCCAAGAGACCCAGTACTTC. Residues: CSVGYLQETQYF. The complete variable domain, with remaining parts taken from reference TRBV29-1 and TRBJ2-5, reads SAVISQKPSRDICQRGTSLTIQCQVDSQVTMMFWYRQQPGQSLTLIATANQGSEATYESGFVIDKFPISRPNLTFSTLTVSNMSPEDSSIYLCSVGYLQETQYFGPGTRLLVL.

The gene calls are TRBV15 and TRBJ1-3, with TRBD1 as a possible D gene (5 bases). The germline CDR1 and CDR2 sequences are LNHNV and YYDKDF (reference sequence). The germline V and J ends were trimmed by 3 bases and 4 bases, with 19 bases remaining between them. CDR3 length equals 17 residues. CDR3 sequence (DNA): TGTGCCACCAGCAGCCCCCGGCTCGACAGCTCCGGAAACACCATATATTTT. Amino acid sequence: CATSSPRLDSSGNTIYF.

This clonotype was counted ten times or more. The J gene is TRBJ1-1, the V gene TRBV7-9, with 8 bases that match TRBD1. The germline CDR1 and CDR2 sequences are SEHNR and FQNEAQ (reference sequence). J gave up 7 bases and V 6 bases, and 7 bases lay outside the gene matches. The CDR3 length is 13 residues. The CDR3 is CASSSGGVNEAFF. The CDR3 DNA reads TGTGCCAGCAGTTCAGGGGGCGTTAATGAAGCTTTCTTT.

The chain combines TRBV7-3 with TRBJ2-5; 7 bases align to TRBD1. This CDR3 is built from 17 residues. Germline values: CDR1 SGHTA, CDR2 FQGTGA. V was clipped by 5 bases and J by 3 bases; unmatched bases: 15. The CDR3 protein is CASSPTTGARGKETQYF. The CDR3 DNA reads TGTGCCAGCAGCCCCACTACAGGGGCGCGTGGAAAAGAGACCCAGTACTTC.